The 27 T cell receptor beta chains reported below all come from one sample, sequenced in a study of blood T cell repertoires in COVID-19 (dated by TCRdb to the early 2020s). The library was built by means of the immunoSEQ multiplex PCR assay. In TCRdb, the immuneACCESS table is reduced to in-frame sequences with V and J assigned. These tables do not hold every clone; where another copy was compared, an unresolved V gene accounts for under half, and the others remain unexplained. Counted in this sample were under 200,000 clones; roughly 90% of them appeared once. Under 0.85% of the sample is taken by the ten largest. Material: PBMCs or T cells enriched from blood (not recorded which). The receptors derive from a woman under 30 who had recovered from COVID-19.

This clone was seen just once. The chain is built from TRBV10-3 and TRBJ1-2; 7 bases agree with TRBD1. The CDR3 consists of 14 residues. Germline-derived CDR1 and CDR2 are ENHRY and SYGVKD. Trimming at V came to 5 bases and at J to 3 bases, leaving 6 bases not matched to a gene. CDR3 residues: CAISRRDSHYGYTF. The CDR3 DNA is TGTGCCATCAGTCGTAGGGACAGCCACTATGGCTACACCTTC.

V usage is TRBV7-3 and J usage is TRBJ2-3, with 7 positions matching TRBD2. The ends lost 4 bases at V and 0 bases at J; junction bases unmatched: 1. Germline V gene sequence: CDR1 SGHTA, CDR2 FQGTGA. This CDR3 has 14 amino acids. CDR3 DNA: TGTGCCAGCAGCTCAGCGGGAAGCACAGATACGCAGTATTTT. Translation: CASSSAGSTDTQYF.

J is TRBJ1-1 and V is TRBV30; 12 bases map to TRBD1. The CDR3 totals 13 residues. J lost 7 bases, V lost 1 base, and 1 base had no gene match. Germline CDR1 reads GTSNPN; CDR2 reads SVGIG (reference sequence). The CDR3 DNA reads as TGTGCCTGGAGTGGGGACAGGGGGCTTGAAGCTTTCTTT. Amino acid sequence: CAWSGDRGLEAFF.

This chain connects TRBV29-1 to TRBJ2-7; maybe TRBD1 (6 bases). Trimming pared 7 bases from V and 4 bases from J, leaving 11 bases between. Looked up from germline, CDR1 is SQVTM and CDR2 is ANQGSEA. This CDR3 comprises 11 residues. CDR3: CSARRGYEQYF. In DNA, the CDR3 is TGCAGCGCTCGTAGGGGGTACGAGCAGTACTTC.

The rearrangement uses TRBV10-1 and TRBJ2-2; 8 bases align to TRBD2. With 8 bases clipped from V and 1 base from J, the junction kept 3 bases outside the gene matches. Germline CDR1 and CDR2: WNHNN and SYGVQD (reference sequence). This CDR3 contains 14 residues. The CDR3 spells CASSSGRNTGELFF. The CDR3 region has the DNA TGCGCCAGCTCCAGCGGGAGGAACACCGGGGAGCTGTTTTTT.

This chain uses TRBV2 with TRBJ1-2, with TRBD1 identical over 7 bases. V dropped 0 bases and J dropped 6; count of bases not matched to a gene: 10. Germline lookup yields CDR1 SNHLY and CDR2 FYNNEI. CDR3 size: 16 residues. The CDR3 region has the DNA TGTGCCAGCAGTGAAGCGCTTAGACAGGGTGACCATGGCTACACCTTC. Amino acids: CASSEALRQGDHGYTF.

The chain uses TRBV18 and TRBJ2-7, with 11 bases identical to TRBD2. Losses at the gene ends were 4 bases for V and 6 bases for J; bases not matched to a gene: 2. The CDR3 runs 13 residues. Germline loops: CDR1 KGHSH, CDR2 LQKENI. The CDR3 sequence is CASSLGTSGEQYF. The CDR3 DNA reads TGTGCCAGCTCACTTGGGACTAGCGGCGAGCAGTACTTC. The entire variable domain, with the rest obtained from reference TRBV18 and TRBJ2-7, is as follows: NAGVMQNPRHLVRRRGQEARLRCSPMKGHSHVYWYRQLPEEGLKFMVYLQKENIIDESGMPKERFSAEFPKEGPSILRIQQVVRGDSAAYFCASSLGTSGEQYFGPGTRLTVT.

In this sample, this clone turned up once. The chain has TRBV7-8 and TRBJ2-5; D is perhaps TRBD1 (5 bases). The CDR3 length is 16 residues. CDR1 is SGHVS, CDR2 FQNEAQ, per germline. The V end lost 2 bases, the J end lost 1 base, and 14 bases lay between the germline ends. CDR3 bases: TGTGCCAGCAGCTTACGCCGCAGGGCGGCCCAAGAGACCCAGTACTTC. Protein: CASSLRRRAAQETQYF.

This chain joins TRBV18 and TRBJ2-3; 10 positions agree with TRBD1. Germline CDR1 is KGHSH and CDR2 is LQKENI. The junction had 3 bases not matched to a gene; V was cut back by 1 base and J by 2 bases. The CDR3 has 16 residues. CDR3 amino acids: CASSPLGQGFTDTQYF. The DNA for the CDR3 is TGTGCCAGCTCACCACTGGGACAGGGGTTCACAGATACGCAGTATTTT.

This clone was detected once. CDR3 region: CASSRMGREGSGETQYF. In nucleotides, the CDR3 is TGTGCCAGCAGCCGAATGGGGCGGGAGGGGTCAGGAGAGACCCAGTACTTC. The rearrangement uses TRBV7-8 and TRBJ2-5; 9 bases are a match to TRBD2. V shed 5 bases and J 4 bases; nucleotides not matched to a gene: 14. Germline values: CDR1 SGHVS, CDR2 FQNEAQ. This CDR3 has 17 residues.

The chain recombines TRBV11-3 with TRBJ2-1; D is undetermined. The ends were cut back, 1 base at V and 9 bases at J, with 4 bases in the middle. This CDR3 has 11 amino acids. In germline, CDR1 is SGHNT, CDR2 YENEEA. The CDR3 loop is CASSLAGEQFF. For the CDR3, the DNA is TGTGCCAGCAGCTTAGCGGGTGAGCAGTTCTTC.

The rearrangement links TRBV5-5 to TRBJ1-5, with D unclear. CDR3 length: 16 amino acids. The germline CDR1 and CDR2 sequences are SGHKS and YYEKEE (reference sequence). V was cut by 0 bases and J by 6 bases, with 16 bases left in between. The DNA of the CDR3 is TGTGCCAGCAGCTTGGAGGGTTTCGGGGTCCCTCAGCCCCAGCATTTT. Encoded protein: CASSLEGFGVPQPQHF. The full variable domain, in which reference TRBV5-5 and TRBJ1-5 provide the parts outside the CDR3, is DAGVTQSPTHLIKTRGQQVTLRCSPISGHKSVSWYQQVLGQGPQFIFQYYEKEERGRGNFPDRFSARQFPNYSSELNVNALLLGDSALYLCASSLEGFGVPQPQHFGDGTRLSIL.

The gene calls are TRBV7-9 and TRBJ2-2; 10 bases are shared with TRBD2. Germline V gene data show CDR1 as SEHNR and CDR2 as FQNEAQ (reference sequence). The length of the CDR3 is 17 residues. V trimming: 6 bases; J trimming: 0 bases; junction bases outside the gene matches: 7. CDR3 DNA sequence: TGTGCCAGCAGTACTTCTAGCGGGAGCGCGAACACCGGGGAGCTGTTTTTT. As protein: CASSTSSGSANTGELFF.

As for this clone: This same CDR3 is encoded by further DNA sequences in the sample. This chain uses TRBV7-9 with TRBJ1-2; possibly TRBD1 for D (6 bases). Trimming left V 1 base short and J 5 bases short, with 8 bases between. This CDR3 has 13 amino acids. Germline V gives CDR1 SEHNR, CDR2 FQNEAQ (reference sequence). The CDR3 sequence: CASSLEGDYGYTF. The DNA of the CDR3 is TGTGCCAGCAGCTTAGAGGGGGATTATGGCTACACCTTC.

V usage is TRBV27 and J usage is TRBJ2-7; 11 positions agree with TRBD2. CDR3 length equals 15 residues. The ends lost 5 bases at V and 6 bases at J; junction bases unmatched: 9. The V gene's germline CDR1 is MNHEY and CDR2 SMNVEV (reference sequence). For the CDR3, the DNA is TGTGCCAGCAGTCCCCAACTAGCGGGGGCCGTCGAGCAGTACTTC. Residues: CASSPQLAGAVEQYF.

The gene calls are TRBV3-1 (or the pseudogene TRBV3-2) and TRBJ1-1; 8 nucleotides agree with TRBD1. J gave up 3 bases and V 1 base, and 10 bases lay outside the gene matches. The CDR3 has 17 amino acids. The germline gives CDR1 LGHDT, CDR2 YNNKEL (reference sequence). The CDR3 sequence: CASSQGSDRAADTEAFF. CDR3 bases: TGTGCCAGCAGCCAAGGCTCGGACAGGGCAGCGGACACTGAAGCTTTCTTT.

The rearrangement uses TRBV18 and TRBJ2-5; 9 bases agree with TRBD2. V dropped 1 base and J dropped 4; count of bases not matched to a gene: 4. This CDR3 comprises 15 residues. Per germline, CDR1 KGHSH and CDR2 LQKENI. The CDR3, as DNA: TGTGCCAGCTCACCACTTCCAGCGGGAGGAGAGACCCAGTACTTC. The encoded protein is CASSPLPAGGETQYF.

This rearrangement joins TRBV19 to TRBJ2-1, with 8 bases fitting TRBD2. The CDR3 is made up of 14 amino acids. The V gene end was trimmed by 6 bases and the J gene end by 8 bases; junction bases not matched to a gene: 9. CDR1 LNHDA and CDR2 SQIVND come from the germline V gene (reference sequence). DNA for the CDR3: TGTGCCAGTAGGACCAGCGGGAGTAGGGATGAGCAGTTCTTC. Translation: CASRTSGSRDEQFF.

The CDR3 DNA reads as TGCGCCAGCAGCTCGGGGACAGGGGCGAATGAGCAGTTCTTC. This encodes CASSSGTGANEQFF. The chain combines TRBV5-1 with TRBJ2-1; 10 bases are shared with TRBD1. With V trimmed by 3 bases and J by 7 bases, 4 bases remained unmatched. The CDR3 runs to 14 residues. The germline CDR1 and CDR2 sequences are SGHRS and YFSETQ.

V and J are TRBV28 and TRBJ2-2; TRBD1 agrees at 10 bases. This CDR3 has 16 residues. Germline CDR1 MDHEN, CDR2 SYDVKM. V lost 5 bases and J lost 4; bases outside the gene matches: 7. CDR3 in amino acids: CASSESGTGATGELFF. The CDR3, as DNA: TGTGCCAGCAGTGAATCCGGGACAGGGGCCACCGGGGAGCTGTTTTTT.

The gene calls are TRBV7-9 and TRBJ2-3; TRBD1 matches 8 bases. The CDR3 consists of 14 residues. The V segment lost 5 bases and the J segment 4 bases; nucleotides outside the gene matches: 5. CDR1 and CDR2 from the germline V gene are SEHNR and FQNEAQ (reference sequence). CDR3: CASSIGQGADTQYF. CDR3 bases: TGTGCCAGCAGCATAGGACAGGGCGCAGATACGCAGTATTTT.

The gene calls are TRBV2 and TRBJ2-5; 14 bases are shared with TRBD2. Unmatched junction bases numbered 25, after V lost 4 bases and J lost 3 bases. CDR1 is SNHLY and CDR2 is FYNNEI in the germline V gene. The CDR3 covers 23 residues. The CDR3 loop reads CASSASSTWGFGTSGRVKETQYF. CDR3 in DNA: TGTGCCAGCAGTGCCTCGTCGACGTGGGGTTTTGGGACTAGCGGGAGAGTAAAAGAGACCCAGTACTTC.

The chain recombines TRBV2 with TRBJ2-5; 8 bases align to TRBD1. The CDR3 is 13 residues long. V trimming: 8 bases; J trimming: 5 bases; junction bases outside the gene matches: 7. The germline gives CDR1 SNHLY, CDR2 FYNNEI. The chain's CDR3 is CASGDRIQETQYF. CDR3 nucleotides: TGTGCCAGCGGGGACAGGATTCAGGAGACCCAGTACTTC.

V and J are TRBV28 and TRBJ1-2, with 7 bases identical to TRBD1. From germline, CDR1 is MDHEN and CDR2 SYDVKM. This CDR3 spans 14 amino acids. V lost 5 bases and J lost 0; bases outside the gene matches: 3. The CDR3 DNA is TGTGCCAGCAGTCTCGGGACAGCTAACTATGGCTACACCTTC. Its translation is CASSLGTANYGYTF.

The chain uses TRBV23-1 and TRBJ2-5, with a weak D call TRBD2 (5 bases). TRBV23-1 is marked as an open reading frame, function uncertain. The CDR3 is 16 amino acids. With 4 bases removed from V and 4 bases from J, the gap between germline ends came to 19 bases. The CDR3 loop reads CASSRGYKPKGETQYF. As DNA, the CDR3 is TGCGCCAGCAGTCGAGGGTACAAACCTAAAGGAGAGACCCAGTACTTC.

The CDR3 DNA reads as TGTGCCAGCAGTACTCAAGAGTATGGCTACACCTTC. Translated: CASSTQEYGYTF. J is TRBJ1-2 and V is TRBV2; no clear D gene. The CDR3 consists of 12 residues. Per germline, CDR1 SNHLY and CDR2 FYNNEI. V was clipped by 5 bases and J by 5 bases, with 9 bases between them.

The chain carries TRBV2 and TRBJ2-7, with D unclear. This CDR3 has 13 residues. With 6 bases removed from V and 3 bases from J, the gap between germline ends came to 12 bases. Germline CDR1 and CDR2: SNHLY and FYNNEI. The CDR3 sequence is CASRPSPGYEQYF. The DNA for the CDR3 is TGTGCCAGCAGGCCATCTCCGGGCTACGAGCAGTACTTC.